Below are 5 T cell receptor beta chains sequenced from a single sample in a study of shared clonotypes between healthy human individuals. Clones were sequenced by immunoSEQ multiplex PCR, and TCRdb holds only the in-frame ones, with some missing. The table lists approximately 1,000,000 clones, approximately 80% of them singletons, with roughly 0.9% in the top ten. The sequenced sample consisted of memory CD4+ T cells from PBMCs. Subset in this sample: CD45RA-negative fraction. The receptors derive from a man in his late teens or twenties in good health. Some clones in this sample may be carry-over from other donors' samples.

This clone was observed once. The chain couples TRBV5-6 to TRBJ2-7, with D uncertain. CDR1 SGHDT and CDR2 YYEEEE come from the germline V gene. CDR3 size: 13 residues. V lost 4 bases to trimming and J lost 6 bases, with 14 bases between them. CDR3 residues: CASSQDPLGEQYF. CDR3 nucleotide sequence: TGTGCCAGCAGCCAGGACCCCCTGGGCGAGCAGTACTTC.

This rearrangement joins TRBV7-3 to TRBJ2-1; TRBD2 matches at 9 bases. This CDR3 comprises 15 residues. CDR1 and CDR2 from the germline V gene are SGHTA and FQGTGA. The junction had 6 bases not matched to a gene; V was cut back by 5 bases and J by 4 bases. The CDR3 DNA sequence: TGTGCCAGCAGCGAATTAGCGGGAGTTTACAATGAGCAGTTCTTC. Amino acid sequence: CASSELAGVYNEQFF.

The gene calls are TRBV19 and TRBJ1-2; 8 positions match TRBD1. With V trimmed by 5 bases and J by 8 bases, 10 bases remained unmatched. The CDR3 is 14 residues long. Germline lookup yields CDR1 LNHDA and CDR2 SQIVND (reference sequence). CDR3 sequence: CASSVPGTGGGYTF. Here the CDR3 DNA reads TGTGCCAGTAGTGTCCCCGGGACAGGCGGGGGCTACACCTTC.

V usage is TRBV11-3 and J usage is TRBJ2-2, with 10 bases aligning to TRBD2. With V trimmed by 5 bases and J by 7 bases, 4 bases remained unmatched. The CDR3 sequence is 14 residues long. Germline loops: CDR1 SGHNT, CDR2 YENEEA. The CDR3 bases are TGTGCCAGCAGCCCAAGGACTAGCGGCGGGGAGCTGTTTTTT. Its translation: CASSPRTSGGELFF. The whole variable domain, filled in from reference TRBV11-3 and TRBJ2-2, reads EAGVVQSPRYKIIEKKQPVAFWCNPISGHNTLYWYLQNLGQGPELLIRYENEEAVDDSQLPKDRFSAERLKGVDSTLKIQPAELGDSAVYLCASSPRTSGGELFFGEGSRLTVL.

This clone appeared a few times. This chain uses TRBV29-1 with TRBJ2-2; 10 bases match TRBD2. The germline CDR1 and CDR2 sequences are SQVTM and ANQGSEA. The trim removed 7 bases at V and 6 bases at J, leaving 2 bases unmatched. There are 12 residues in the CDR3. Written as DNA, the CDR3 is TGCAGCGCCGGGACTAGCGCCGGGGAGCTGTTTTTT. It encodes CSAGTSAGELFF.